A single sample gave rise to the 14 T cell receptor beta chains below, sequenced in a study of blood T cell repertoires in COVID-19. Sequenced by immunoSEQ multiplex PCR; TCRdb stores in-frame clones only, minus some. The sample records about 35,000 clones, over 80% being singletons. The sample was peripheral blood. Source of these receptors: a man older than 75 with active COVID-19.

V gene TRBV2 combines with J gene TRBJ2-1, with TRBD2 matching over 9 bases. There are 16 residues in the CDR3. Germline trimming cut 8 bases from V and 0 bases from J; bases unmatched to any gene: 8. Germline CDR1 SNHLY, CDR2 FYNNEI. Here the CDR3 DNA reads TGTGCCAGCGGTGGGCTAGCGGGAAGCTCCTACAATGAGCAGTTCTTC. It encodes CASGGLAGSSYNEQFF.

V gene TRBV19 combines with J gene TRBJ2-1; TRBD2 agrees at 13 bases. Germline assignment: CDR1 LNHDA and CDR2 SQIVND (reference sequence). V lost 4 bases and J lost 1; bases outside the gene matches: 7. This CDR3 comprises 18 residues. CDR3 protein: CASSRRTSGSPSYNEQFF. Here the CDR3 DNA reads TGTGCCAGTAGTAGAAGGACTAGCGGGAGTCCGTCCTACAATGAGCAGTTCTTC. Looking up the rest from reference TRBV19 and TRBJ2-1 gives the full variable domain: DGGITQSPKYLFRKEGQNVTLSCEQNLNHDAMYWYRQDPGQGLRLIYYSQIVNDFQKGDIAEGYSVSREKKESFPLTVTSAQKNPTAFYLCASSRRTSGSPSYNEQFFGPGTRLTVL.

The rearrangement joins TRBV15 to TRBJ1-5; the D is unclear. This CDR3 comprises 16 residues. V lost 0 bases to trimming and J lost 6 bases, with 15 bases between them. Germline CDR1 and CDR2: LNHNV and YYDKDF (reference sequence). The CDR3 reads CATSRDLILGSQPQHF. In DNA, the CDR3 is TGTGCCACCAGCAGAGATCTCATTCTCGGGTCTCAGCCCCAGCATTTT.

The V call is TRBV6-6, the J call TRBJ2-7; 11 positions agree with TRBD2. This CDR3 spans 18 amino acids. Germline V gene sequence: CDR1 MNHNY, CDR2 SVGAGI (reference sequence). J lost 0 bases, V lost 5 bases, and 12 bases had no gene match. The CDR3 protein is CASSPSGLAGPSSYEQYF. CDR3 nucleotides: TGTGCCAGCAGTCCCTCAGGACTAGCGGGCCCCAGCTCCTACGAGCAGTACTTC.

This clone was observed a single time. This chain connects TRBV5-4 to TRBJ2-1; TRBD2 matches at 9 bases. The V segment lost 4 bases and the J segment 3 bases; nucleotides outside the gene matches: 8. Germline loops: CDR1 SGHNT, CDR2 YYREEE (reference sequence). The CDR3 runs 16 residues. The CDR3 region is CASSDRRLAVYNEQFF. Here the CDR3 DNA reads TGTGCCAGCAGCGACCGAAGACTAGCGGTCTACAATGAGCAGTTCTTC.

This chain connects TRBV12-3 or TRBV12-4 to TRBJ2-1, with D possibly being TRBD2 (6 bases). The CDR3 is 13 amino acids. Trimming cost V 7 bases and J 4 bases, with 11 bases left between them. CDR3 sequence: CASTTAGYNEQFF. The DNA for the CDR3 is TGTGCCAGCACTACTGCGGGGTACAATGAGCAGTTCTTC.

The chain has TRBV5-6 and TRBJ2-7, with 9 bases matching TRBD2. This CDR3 has 16 amino acids. Losses at the gene ends were 4 bases for V and 0 bases for J; bases not matched to a gene: 8. Germline V gene data show CDR1 as SGHDT and CDR2 as YYEEEE. DNA of the CDR3: TGTGCCAGCAGCACGCTTAGCGGGAGTTTCTCCTACGAGCAGTACTTC. The encoded protein is CASSTLSGSFSYEQYF.

The chain couples TRBV24-1 to TRBJ1-2, with 7 bases aligning to TRBD1. The CDR3 runs to 14 residues. V dropped 8 bases and J dropped 3; count of bases not matched to a gene: 8. Germline-derived CDR1 and CDR2 are KGHDR and SFDVKD. Written as DNA, the CDR3 is TGTGCCACCAAAGGACAGGAGCACGACTATGGCTACACCTTC. Its translation is CATKGQEHDYGYTF.

This chain connects TRBV5-6 to TRBJ1-5; D is uncertain. The CDR3 sequence is 15 residues long. Germline V gene sequence: CDR1 SGHDT, CDR2 YYEEEE. Trimming took 1 base from V and 6 from J, leaving 14 bases between them. The CDR3 DNA sequence: TGTGCCAGCAGCTTGTATGGGTTGGAGAGTCAGCCCCAGCATTTT. This codes for CASSLYGLESQPQHF.

V is TRBV29-1 and J is TRBJ2-3; the D gene is possibly TRBD2 (7 bases). Per germline, CDR1 SQVTM and CDR2 ANQGSEA. This CDR3 is built from 14 residues. V was shortened by 5 bases and J by 5 bases, with 17 bases between the two germline ends. Here the CDR3 DNA reads TGCAGCGTTCTGGCGGGGGCAGTAGAAGATACGCAGTATTTT. Its translation is CSVLAGAVEDTQYF.

The chain recombines TRBV27 with TRBJ2-7; maybe TRBD1 (5 bases). The germline V gene has CDR1 MNHEY and CDR2 SMNVEV (reference sequence). V was pared by 2 bases and J by 5 bases, with 13 bases between. The CDR3 covers 14 residues. CDR3 coding DNA: TGTGCCAGCAGTTTACAGGGTGGCGCCGACGAGCAGTACTTC. It codes for CASSLQGGADEQYF.

The rearrangement links TRBV7-2 to TRBJ1-4, with 7 positions matching TRBD1. The CDR3 loop spans 15 amino acids. V lost 4 bases and J lost 4; bases outside the gene matches: 6. Germline lookup yields CDR1 SGHTA and CDR2 FQGNSA. CDR3 coding DNA: TGTGCCAGCAGCTCCTCGACAGGGCTTAATGAAAAACTGTTTTTT. This encodes CASSSSTGLNEKLFF.

The chain is built from TRBV2 and TRBJ2-3; 7 positions match TRBD1. V was clipped by 5 bases and J by 0 bases; unmatched bases: 5. Germline values: CDR1 SNHLY, CDR2 FYNNEI. The CDR3 sequence is 15 residues long. This CDR3 reads CASSRTGQSTDTQYF. Here the CDR3 DNA reads TGTGCCAGCAGTCGAACGGGACAGAGCACAGATACGCAGTATTTT.

The chain joins TRBV6-5 to TRBJ1-3; 7 bases fit TRBD1. The CDR3 covers 13 residues. Germline-derived CDR1 and CDR2 are MNHEY and SVGAGI. Trimming removed 5 bases from V and 9 bases from J; junction bases left unmatched: 7. CDR3 sequence: CASSPQGVGTIYF. CDR3 nucleotide sequence: TGTGCCAGCAGTCCGCAGGGGGTGGGCACCATATATTTT.